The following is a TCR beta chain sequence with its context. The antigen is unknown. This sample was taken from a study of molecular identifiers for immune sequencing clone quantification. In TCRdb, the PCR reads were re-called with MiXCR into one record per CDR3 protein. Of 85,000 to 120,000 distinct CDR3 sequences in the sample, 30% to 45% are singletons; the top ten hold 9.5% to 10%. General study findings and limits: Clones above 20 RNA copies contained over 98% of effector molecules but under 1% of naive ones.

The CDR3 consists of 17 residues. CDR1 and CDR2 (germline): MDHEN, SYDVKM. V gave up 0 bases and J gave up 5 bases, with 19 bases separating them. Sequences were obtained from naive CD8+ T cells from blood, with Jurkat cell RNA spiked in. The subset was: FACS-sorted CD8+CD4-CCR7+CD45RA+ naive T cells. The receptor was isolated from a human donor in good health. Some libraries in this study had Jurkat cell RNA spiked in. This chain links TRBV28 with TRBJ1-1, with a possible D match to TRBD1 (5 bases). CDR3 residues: CASSLWGETPLGTEAFF. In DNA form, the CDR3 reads TGTGCCAGCAGTTTATGGGGGGAAACCCCACTGGGGACTGAAGCTTTCTTT. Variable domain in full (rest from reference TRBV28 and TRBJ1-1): DVKVTQSSRYLVKRTGEKVFLECVQDMDHENMFWYRQDPGLGLRLIYFSYDVKMKEKGDIPEGYSVSREKKERFSLILESASTNQTSMYLCASSLWGETPLGTEAFFGQGTRLTVV.